This TCR beta chain was recorded in a study of shared clonotypes between healthy human individuals. V was clipped by 5 bases and J by 1 base; unmatched bases: 10. Per the germline V gene, CDR1 is MDHEN and CDR2 is SYDVKM. This CDR3 contains 16 residues. Findings of the study overall: The expectation was that sequencing depth would affect clonotype sharing among donors. Non-shared clonotypes had lower generation probabilities than clonotypes shared by all four sorted-subset donors.

A note on this clone: Its antigen is as yet unknown.

Replicate PCRs for sorted subsets used approximately 220 ng DNA; this equaled some 30,000 T cell genomes. Profiling relied on immunoSEQ multiplex PCR, and the TCRdb table lists in-frame clones only, not all of them. The data show about 980,000 clones, with 76% seen just once and roughly 1.5% held by the top ten. The donors were all Caucasian adults (living in Nashville, Tennessee). The clonotype originates from a young man in good health. Sequenced input: memory CD4+ T cells sorted from blood. Subset noted: CD45RA-negative fraction. The chain carries TRBV28 and TRBJ2-7; the match to TRBD2 covers 8 bases. The CDR3 coding sequence is TGTGCCAGCAGTATTATGGTGGTAGCGGGGTCCTACGAGCAGTACTTC. The encoded protein is CASSIMVVAGSYEQYF.